This TCR beta chain originates from a study of blood T cell repertoires in COVID-19. Germline CDR1 is LGHDT and CDR2 is YNNKEL (reference sequence). The CDR3 is made up of 17 amino acids. The trim removed 0 bases at V and 3 bases at J, leaving 7 bases unmatched. Enrolled through a virtual design, the participants were between about 18 and 100 years of age and came from some 26 US areas. Clinical history as reported by participants underpinned cohort assignment. Using immunoSEQ multiplex PCR, the repertoire was profiled, and TCRdb retains in-frame clones only, with some absent. The repertoire holds roughly 140,000 clones, 84% seen once, with under 2% in the top ten. This clone was seen just once.

This receptor was obtained from a woman younger than 35 who had been exposed to COVID-19. Specimen: PBMCs or T cells enriched from blood (not recorded which). The chain has TRBV3-1 (or the pseudogene TRBV3-2) and TRBJ2-7; 11 nucleotides line up with TRBD2. CDR3 protein: CASSQEFPGTSGYEQYF. CDR3 nucleotides: TGTGCCAGCAGCCAAGAATTTCCCGGGACTAGCGGCTACGAGCAGTACTTC.